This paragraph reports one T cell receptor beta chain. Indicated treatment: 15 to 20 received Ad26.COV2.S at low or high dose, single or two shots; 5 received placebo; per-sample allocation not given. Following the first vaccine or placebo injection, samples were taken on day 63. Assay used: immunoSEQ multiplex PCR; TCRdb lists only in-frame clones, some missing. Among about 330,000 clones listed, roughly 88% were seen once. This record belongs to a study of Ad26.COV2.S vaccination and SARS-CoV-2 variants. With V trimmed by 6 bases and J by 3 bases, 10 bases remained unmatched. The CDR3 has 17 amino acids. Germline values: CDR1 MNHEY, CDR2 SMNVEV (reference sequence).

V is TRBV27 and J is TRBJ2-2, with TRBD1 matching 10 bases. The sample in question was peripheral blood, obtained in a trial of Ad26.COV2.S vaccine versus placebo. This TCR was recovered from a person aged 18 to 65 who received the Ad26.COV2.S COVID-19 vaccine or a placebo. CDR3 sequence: CASRSHWTGGYTGELFF. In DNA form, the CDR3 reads TGTGCCAGCAGATCCCATTGGACAGGGGGGTACACCGGGGAGCTGTTTTTT.